Each of the 23 T cell receptor beta chains below was sequenced from the same sample in a study of T cell responses to AZD1222 COVID-19 vaccine. This table comes from immunoSEQ multiplex PCR, and its TCRdb copy is limited to in-frame clones, with some not included. This sample has about 120,000 clones, with around 92% found just once. The starting material was peripheral blood, obtained on day 0 of AZD1222 vaccination. The receptors here all came from an adult in good health.

The rearrangement links TRBV19 to TRBJ1-6; 12 bases align to TRBD1. The CDR3 loop spans 16 amino acids. The J segment lost 7 bases and the V segment lost 3 bases, leaving 4 bases of the junction unmatched. Germline V lookup: CDR1 LNHDA, CDR2 SQIVND (reference sequence). The CDR3 sequence: CASSMGTGGANSPLHF. CDR3 in DNA: TGTGCCAGTAGTATGGGGACAGGGGGCGCGAATTCACCCCTCCACTTT.

The chain carries TRBV7-2 and TRBJ1-5, with 7 positions matching TRBD1. The CDR3 has 13 amino acids. The J segment lost 7 bases and the V segment lost 5 bases, leaving 5 bases of the junction unmatched. Germline-derived CDR1 and CDR2 are SGHTA and FQGNSA. The CDR3 loop is CASSLTGEQPQHF. The CDR3 DNA reads as TGTGCCAGCAGCCTTACAGGGGAACAGCCCCAGCATTTT.

The genes are TRBV4-2 and TRBJ2-7, with 7 bases matching TRBD2. Germline CDR1 LGHNA, CDR2 YNFKEQ. The CDR3 has 20 amino acids. V lost 0 bases and J lost 4; bases outside the gene matches: 21. The CDR3 reads CASSQDRSGVGGRMAYEQYF. The DNA for the CDR3 is TGTGCCAGCAGCCAAGATCGGTCCGGGGTGGGCGGGAGAATGGCTTACGAGCAGTACTTC.

The CDR3 DNA is TGTGCCAGCAGCACTCGGGACATCCTCTACGAGCAGTACTTC. Its translation is CASSTRDILYEQYF. The chain uses TRBV13 and TRBJ2-7; possible D gene TRBD1, 6 bases. The V gene's germline CDR1 is PRHDT and CDR2 FYEKMQ (reference sequence). Trimming left V 5 bases short and J 3 bases short, with 14 bases between. CDR3 length equals 14 residues.

This chain uses TRBV4-2 with TRBJ1-6; the match to TRBD1 covers 11 bases. Germline-derived CDR1 and CDR2 are LGHNA and YNFKEQ. The CDR3 runs to 13 residues. With 7 bases clipped from V and 12 bases from J, the junction kept 5 bases outside the gene matches. The DNA of the CDR3 is TGTGCCAGCAACCCGGGACAGGGGGAACCCCTCCACTTT. It translates to CASNPGQGEPLHF.

This sequence joins TRBV4-1 and TRBJ1-5; no firm D call. The V end was cut by 3 bases, the J end by 1 base, with 7 bases between. Germline CDR1 and CDR2: MGHRA and YSYEKL. The CDR3 totals 14 residues. The CDR3: CASSQPLSNQPQHF. CDR3 coding DNA: TGCGCCAGCAGCCAGCCCCTCAGCAATCAGCCCCAGCATTTT.

The genes are TRBV4-1 and TRBJ1-6; D is possibly TRBD1 (5 bases). CDR3 length: 16 residues. CDR1 and CDR2 from the germline V gene are MGHRA and YSYEKL. The V end was cut by 3 bases, the J end by 10 bases, with 19 bases between. The DNA for the CDR3 is TGCGCCAGCAGCCATGGGCCCTCCGGGACCGAGTCACCCCTCCACTTT. Translation: CASSHGPSGTESPLHF.

The genes are TRBV6-5 and TRBJ1-2, with D possibly matching TRBD1 (6 bases). Trimming pared 4 bases from V and 9 bases from J, leaving 12 bases between. Germline CDR1 reads MNHEY; CDR2 reads SVGAGI. The CDR3 runs 12 residues. The CDR3 coding sequence is TGTGCCAGCAGTTCCGGGACACGCAGCTACACCTTC. Its translation is CASSSGTRSYTF.

This clone has a single count. The V call is TRBV9, the J call TRBJ2-7, with TRBD2 matching over 7 bases. V lost 3 bases and J lost 4; bases outside the gene matches: 7. The CDR3 extends over 14 amino acids. Germline-derived CDR1 and CDR2 are SGDLS and YYNGEE. Here the CDR3 DNA reads TGTGCCAGCAGCGCCGGGACGGGGGGTTACGAGCAGTACTTC. Amino acid sequence: CASSAGTGGYEQYF.

J is TRBJ1-3 and V is TRBV18; D is uncertain. This CDR3 comprises 16 residues. Trimming left V 3 bases short and J 0 bases short, with 12 bases between. Germline CDR1 is KGHSH and CDR2 is LQKENI. CDR3 residues: CASSPTGVFSGNTIYF. The CDR3 coding sequence is TGTGCCAGCTCACCTACGGGCGTGTTCTCTGGAAACACCATATATTTT.

Here the CDR3 reads CASKLAGGATGELFF. The CDR3 DNA sequence: TGTGCCAGTAAACTAGCGGGAGGTGCGACCGGGGAGCTGTTTTTT. J is TRBJ2-2 and V is TRBV19; 12 bases fit TRBD2. CDR3 length: 15 amino acids. Germline CDR1 and CDR2: LNHDA and SQIVND (reference sequence). V gave up 7 bases and J gave up 5 bases; unmatched junction bases: 5.

This chain uses TRBV30 with TRBJ1-2; no definite D call. V dropped 3 bases and J dropped 8 bases, with 10 bases sitting between them. Germline lookup yields CDR1 GTSNPN and CDR2 SVGIG (reference sequence). The CDR3 is 11 residues long. The CDR3 nucleotides read TGTGCCTGGAGGGAGCTGGGCGGCTACACCTTC. Amino acid sequence: CAWRELGGYTF.

This clone was counted between two and nine times. The V call is TRBV19, the J call TRBJ1-4; TRBD1 is a possible D gene (6 bases). Germline loops: CDR1 LNHDA, CDR2 SQIVND (reference sequence). Trimming removed 5 bases from V and 5 bases from J, with 15 bases in between. This CDR3 comprises 15 residues. The CDR3 nucleotides are TGTGCCAGTAGTGGGGCCATGGGGGCGAATGAAAAACTGTTTTTT. It is translated as CASSGAMGANEKLFF.

The CDR3 region has the DNA TGTGCCAGCAGCTTAGTCTCGTCCTCGGGGTCACCCCTCCACTTT. It codes for CASSLVSSSGSPLHF. This chain joins TRBV7-8 and TRBJ1-6; D call uncertain. Germline CDR1 and CDR2: SGHVS and FQNEAQ. Trimming took off 1 base at V and 10 bases at J, with 14 bases between the two ends. The CDR3 contains 15 residues.

J is TRBJ2-5 and V is TRBV11-2; D is undetermined. CDR1 is SGHAT, CDR2 FQNNGV, per germline. CDR3 length equals 15 residues. Between the trimmed V and J ends, which lost 1 base and 2 bases, there was a span of 11 bases. CDR3 protein: CASSLGTIRQETQYF. CDR3 sequence (DNA): TGTGCCAGCAGCTTAGGAACGATTCGACAAGAGACCCAGTACTTC.

V gene TRBV5-1 combines with J gene TRBJ2-5; no clear D gene. The germline V and J ends were trimmed by 0 bases and 2 bases, with 11 bases remaining between them. Germline CDR1 SGHRS, CDR2 YFSETQ. The CDR3 contains 15 residues. The CDR3 nucleotides are TGCGCCAGCAGCTTGGATGGTACTTTACAAGAGACCCAGTACTTC. Protein: CASSLDGTLQETQYF.

This clone showed up just once. This chain joins TRBV13 and TRBJ1-1, with 7 bases aligning to TRBD1. Trimming at V came to 7 bases and at J to 1 base, leaving 12 bases not matched to a gene. In germline, CDR1 is PRHDT, CDR2 FYEKMQ (reference sequence). The CDR3 loop spans 16 amino acids. The CDR3 here is CASTFVRTGRNTEAFF. In nucleotides, the CDR3 is TGTGCCAGCACCTTTGTACGGACAGGACGGAACACTGAAGCTTTCTTT.

This clone occurred once. The chain uses TRBV2 and TRBJ1-1, with D uncertain. Germline V CDR1 and CDR2: SNHLY, FYNNEI. The CDR3 runs to 13 residues. Trimming took off 2 bases at V and 6 bases at J, with 10 bases between the two ends. The CDR3 is CASSESGLAEAFF. The CDR3 nucleotides are TGTGCCAGCAGTGAATCGGGTTTGGCTGAAGCTTTCTTT. The complete variable domain, with remaining parts taken from reference TRBV2 and TRBJ1-1, reads EPEVTQTPSHQVTQMGQEVILRCVPISNHLYFYWYRQILGQKVEFLVSFYNNEISEKSEIFDDQFSVERPDGSNFTLKIRSTKLEDSAMYFCASSESGLAEAFFGQGTRLTVV.

This sequence joins TRBV2 and TRBJ1-5; D gene uncertain. Looked up from germline, CDR1 is SNHLY and CDR2 is FYNNEI. Trimming shortened V by 4 bases and J by 0 bases, and 7 bases separated the two germline ends. This CDR3 is 14 amino acids long. The CDR3 nucleotides are TGTGCCAGCAGTGCGGGAGTTAGCAATCAGCCCCAGCATTTT. It encodes CASSAGVSNQPQHF.

The chain has TRBV19 and TRBJ2-5; 8 bases are shared with TRBD2. V shed 6 bases and J 9 bases; nucleotides not matched to a gene: 6. This CDR3 comprises 12 residues. Germline V gene sequence: CDR1 LNHDA, CDR2 SQIVND (reference sequence). DNA for the CDR3: TGTGCCAGTAGCCATCCAGCGGGGGCCCAGTACTTC. Translated: CASSHPAGAQYF. The whole variable domain, remainder taken from reference TRBV19 and TRBJ2-5, is DGGITQSPKYLFRKEGQNVTLSCEQNLNHDAMYWYRQDPGQGLRLIYYSQIVNDFQKGDIAEGYSVSREKKESFPLTVTSAQKNPTAFYLCASSHPAGAQYFGPGTRLLVL.

This rearrangement joins TRBV6-5 to TRBJ1-1; D is uncertain. Looked up from germline, CDR1 is MNHEY and CDR2 is SVGAGI. This CDR3 has 15 amino acids. Trimming took off 0 bases at V and 5 bases at J, with 13 bases between the two ends. CDR3 residues: CASSYSGRPGTEAFF. DNA of the CDR3: TGTGCCAGCAGTTACTCGGGGAGGCCCGGGACTGAAGCTTTCTTT.

This rearrangement joins TRBV18 to TRBJ1-6, with D unclear. Germline V gene sequence: CDR1 KGHSH, CDR2 LQKENI. V was pared by 3 bases and J by 4 bases, with 4 bases between. There are 13 residues in the CDR3. CDR3 residues: CASSPGYNSPLHF. The CDR3 nucleotides are TGTGCCAGCTCACCGGGGTATAATTCACCCCTCCACTTT.

V and J are TRBV10-3 and TRBJ2-7, with 9 bases matching TRBD2. Unmatched junction bases numbered 6, after V lost 4 bases and J lost 2 bases. Germline V gene lookup returns CDR1 ENHRY and CDR2 SYGVKD. This CDR3 region has 15 residues. This CDR3 reads CAISGRASGTYEQYF. CDR3 DNA sequence: TGTGCCATCAGTGGTAGGGCTAGCGGGACCTACGAGCAGTACTTC.